Given below is one T cell receptor beta chain in context. Participant-given clinical history determined each cohort assignment. Per the germline V gene, CDR1 is SGDLS and CDR2 is YYNGEE. The ends lost 1 base at V and 4 bases at J; junction bases unmatched: 4. The CDR3 is 14 amino acids. This sample was taken from a study of blood T cell repertoires in COVID-19. Assay: immunoSEQ multiplex PCR; the TCRdb copy retains only in-frame clones and omits some. The sample carries 150,000 to 200,000 clones, 83% recorded once. The chain carries TRBV9 and TRBJ1-2, with 7 nucleotides matching TRBD1. The source material was PBMCs or T cells enriched from blood (not recorded which). This clonotype originated in a woman between 50 and 59 years old in a cohort exposed to, infected with or recovered from COVID-19 (not recorded which). The CDR3: CASSVLTGTYGYTF. The CDR3 DNA sequence: TGTGCCAGCAGCGTATTGACAGGGACCTATGGCTACACCTTC.